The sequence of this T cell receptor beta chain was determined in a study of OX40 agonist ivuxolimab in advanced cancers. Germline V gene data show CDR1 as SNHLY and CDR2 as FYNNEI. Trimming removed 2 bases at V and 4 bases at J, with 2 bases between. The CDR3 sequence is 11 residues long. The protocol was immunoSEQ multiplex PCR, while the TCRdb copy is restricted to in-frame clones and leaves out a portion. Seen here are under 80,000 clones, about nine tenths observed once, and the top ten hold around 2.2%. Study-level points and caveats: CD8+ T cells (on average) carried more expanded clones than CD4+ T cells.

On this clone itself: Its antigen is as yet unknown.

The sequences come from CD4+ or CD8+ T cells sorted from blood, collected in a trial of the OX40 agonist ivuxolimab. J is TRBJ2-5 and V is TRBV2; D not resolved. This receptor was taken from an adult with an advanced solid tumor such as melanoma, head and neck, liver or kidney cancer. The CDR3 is CASSERETQYF. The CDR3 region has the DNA TGTGCCAGCAGTGAAAGAGAGACCCAGTACTTC.